The entry below gives a single T cell receptor (beta chain) sequence along with its context. It lacks a known antigen. No base quality values were provided; no much bigger clone lies one nucleotide off. V loses 4 bases at its end and J loses 3 bases; junction bases beyond the gene matches: 5. Including cysteine and phenylalanine, the CDR3 has 15 amino acids. Here the CDR3 DNA is all that survives: 45 bases in frame from base 1. From the germline V gene (reference sequence), CDR1 is SGHNT and CDR2 is YYREEE. These data originate in a study of cytomegalovirus exposure and HLA in healthy donors (dated by TCRdb to the late 2010s). Study-level background: According to an earlier analysis of 587 of the donors, 150 million to 200 million T cells yielded roughly 110 million unique TCR beta sequences and about 280 Gb of sequence data. All discovery cohort repertoires had been generated on a single sequencing platform. Donor age, sex, ethnicity and CMV serostatus were compiled together with the repertoire data. Of the approximately 400 genotyped donors, 75% to 85% were placed in the genetic ancestry cluster associated with self-reported Caucasian donors. A later genetic analysis used genome-wide SNP genotypes for about 65% of the 666 donors, treating that subset as a discovery cohort. The number of donors typed differed by locus, with roughly 620-630 for A, B, C, DRB1 and DQB1, around 500 for DQA1, about 610 for DPA1, and around 460 for DPB1. A separate validation cohort of more than 100 different subjects was used in addition to the approximately 640-subject first cohort. HLA typing covered class I and class II loci at four-digit resolution. An earlier analysis of 500 to 650 of the donors applied high-throughput TCR beta sequencing to assess whether each TCR beta V gene segment acted as functional or pseudogenic. Approximately 300 gigabases of sequencing data and 80 million or so unique TCR sequences were included in an early release covering 550 to 650 HLA-typed donors. The aim of the study was to test whether cataloging public T cell receptors could identify signatures of past pathogen exposure. The study used immunosequencing to profile the T cell repertoires of more than 650 subjects and linked those repertoires to cytomegalovirus serostatus. Among about 400 genotyped donors of the cohort, an average of about 220,000 unique TCR beta nucleotide sequences was sequenced per donor, of which about 18% were non-productive. In a later analysis, previously published TCR beta repertoires from 550 to 750 donors were re-analyzed and high-resolution HLA genotyping was added so that TCR occurrence patterns could be studied. To predict cytomegalovirus infection status, the study combined high-throughput TCR immunosequencing, statistical association of individual TCRs with disease status, and machine learning. A handful of DR-DQ haplotypes were treated as single units for association and clustering because of strong linkage in the cohort. The later analysis used no new phenotypic data to find candidate immune exposures, relying instead on TCR beta sequences and their occurrence across donors. Here is what the overall study found, with its caveats: According to a later analysis, TCR association rates differed among HLA loci, with DRB1 alleles showing the most associated TCRs and HLA-C alleles showing the fewest. In a later analysis, about 16,000 TCR beta sequences were associated with specific HLA alleles at a false discovery rate of 0.05. According to a later genetic analysis, donors in an Asian-associated ancestry cluster had fewer N-insertions in productive TCRs than the approximately 630-donor mean. Linkage disequilibrium might explain the correlated functional status among segregating V segments, but an unknown experimental factor could not be excluded. V-gene and J-gene trimming of TCR beta chains was associated with a missense DCLRE1C variant in a later genetic analysis, and the association was replicated in an independent cohort. In vitro tests confirmed that three of the cytomegalovirus-associated TCR beta chains recognize cytomegalovirus antigens. In a later analysis, most CMV-associated TCR beta chains were found to appear HLA-restricted, with HLA associations seemingly driven largely by CMV exposure. Most TCR sequences were seen in very few donors, while some public TCRs were found in many individuals. In an earlier analysis of over 550 of the donors, most TCR beta V segments were observed in productive rearrangements about 87% or about 30% of the time, broadly matching IMGT annotations. This cohort had only TCR beta chains sequenced, and the lack of alpha or paired-chain data limited which features could be detected. Immune exposure information for the cohort was limited to CMV serostatus. In a later analysis, several top co-occurrence clusters were reported to appear linked to parvovirus B19, influenza, CMV and Epstein-Barr virus. The 87-base-pair reads could not distinguish some IMGT-functional V segments, including TRBV6-2 and TRBV6-3, so those segments were excluded. Because some donors lacked HLA typing at each locus, the association tests relied only on the typed subset. A further reported finding was that TCR beta sequences accurately predicted the HLA-A and HLA-B alleles for most subjects in the first cohort. Presence/absence analyses assumed roughly uniform sequencing depth across donors, an assumption that may not hold. In both the original and validation cohorts, the classifier was reported to diagnose cytomegalovirus status with high specificity and sensitivity. In a later analysis, HLA-associated TCR beta chains showed more clonal expansion and lower generation probabilities than non-associated chains that were equally common. The authors suggested that the approach could potentially be extended to other disease states and immunological phenotypes. Assigning TCR associations to individual alleles was difficult when HLA alleles, especially DR and DQ, strongly co-occurred. The study gave a list of roughly 150 TCR beta chains associated with cytomegalovirus. A group of highly shared sequence variants was considered likely to be a technical artifact of the sequencing pipeline. Because counts were too low, around 17 rarely observed V segments, including chromosome 9 orphons, were left out of the earlier analysis of roughly 600 of the donors.

The cohort was made up of roughly 670 healthy bone marrow donors. At the time of sampling, every cohort member was nominally healthy, though immune exposures that went unrecorded were likely present. The donor was CMV seronegative and was included in the group of several hundred seronegative cohort members. Each donor provided a peripheral blood sample, and peripheral blood mononuclear cells were used for TCR beta sequencing. Genomic DNA was extracted from the blood cell samples with the Qiagen DNeasy Blood Extraction Kit. The library was obtained by the immunoSEQ multiplex PCR assay. A mixture of 60 forward primers for TCR Vbeta segments and 13 reverse primers for TCR Jbeta segments was used in the multiplex PCR. The CDR3 region of rearranged TCR beta genes was amplified from genomic DNA with a multiplex PCR assay. Amplified TCR beta libraries were sequenced as 87-base-pair reads on the Illumina HiSeq System. In the source study's methods: A later analysis counted some 74 million unique TCR beta chains across the 690 or so repertoires, and approximately 11 million of these chains were shared by at least two donors. To remove PCR and sequencing errors, raw reads were error-corrected and collapsed into unique sequences using a nearest-neighbor algorithm that merged closely related sequences. To assign V, D and J gene segments, CDR3 sequences were aligned to IMGT reference sequences. For a sequence to be retained, a match of at least six nucleotides was required to both a V gene segment and a J gene segment. Rearrangements were classified as productive when the CDR3 lacked stop codons and remained in frame with V and J, and all other rearrangements were classified as non-productive. Following IMGT convention, CDR3 was defined as the stretch from the second conserved V-encoded cysteine up to the conserved J-encoded phenylalanine. In an earlier analysis of roughly 580 of the donors, sequences lacking an unambiguous match to a single V gene segment were excluded. In an earlier analysis of 450 to 700 of the donors, V segments were called functional above 56.7% productive rearrangements and were called segregating when the between-donor standard deviation exceeded 5%. To diagnose cytomegalovirus status from the catalog of TCR beta chain sequences, a statistical classification framework was built. In a later analysis, V and J genes were assigned by comparing TCR nucleotide sequences against IMGT/GENE-DB human TR gene sequences. The TCRdist pipeline was used in a later analysis to assign CDR3 sequences and most-parsimonious VDJ recombination scenarios. In a later analysis, every TCR beta chain was defined by the combination of its CDR3 amino acid sequence and its V-gene family, and reads without a unique V-gene family were dropped. As a way to deal with suspected cross-contamination and a sequencing artifact, a later analysis dropped roughly 620 nucleotide sequences that were highly shared and had low generation probability. For each public chain, a later analysis derived a clonal expansion index from normalized ranks of inferred template counts within each repertoire. Generation probabilities in a later analysis came from a VDJ recombination model fitted to out-of-frame rearrangements, and those results were checked against IGoR. In a later analysis, hypergeometric tests were used to score TCR-TCR, TCR-HLA and TCR-CMV co-occurrence, with a repertoire-size bias correction applied to TCR pairs. A later analysis estimated false discovery rates by permuting HLA or CMV assignments 20 times. In a later analysis, co-occurring TCRs were grouped with DBSCAN, and TCRdist sequence similarity was added when clustering was performed within HLA-allele-positive subsets. Repertoires with fewer than 30,000 or more than 120,000 public chains, plus five repertoires with anomalous nucleotide sharing, were excluded from co-occurrence clustering. In its TCRdb copy, this immuneACCESS table keeps in-frame sequences only and misses some clones. Where compared with another copy, unresolved V genes explain less than half of these, and the others have no known cause. V, J and clone size derive from that table, while D and trimming were established from the DNA sequence. In all, the sample holds under 150,000 clones, and roughly 85% of those were seen once. Together, the top ten hold nearly 3.5% of the sample.

The origin of this receptor is a male donor in good health and CMV-seronegative. Source material: PBMCs. This receptor chain uses TRBV5-4 and TRBJ2-1; TRBD1 aligns with 9 central bases. The CDR3 protein sequence reads: CASSGGTGSYNEQFF. In nucleotides, the sequence is TGTGCCAGCAGCGGCGGGACAGGGAGCTACAATGAGCAGTTCTTC.